This record looks at one TCR beta chain sequence and its context. Antigen: not known. These data belong to a study of cytomegalovirus exposure and HLA in healthy donors. This CDR3 is built from 16 residues. V was pared by 3 bases and J by 9 bases, with 11 bases of the junction left unmatched. Germline-derived CDR1 and CDR2 are SGHTA and FQGNSA. Both 60 Vbeta primers and 13 Jbeta primers went into the PCR. The table came from immunoSEQ multiplex PCR; TCRdb's copy has only in-frame clones and leaves some out. The sample contains approximately 180,000 clones, roughly 76% of which appear only once. The study's findings and limits: Per published accounts, TCR beta sequences correctly predicted the HLA-A and HLA-B alleles of most subjects. Many donors carried some public TCRs, although rarity characterized most TCR sequences.

Material for sequencing was PBMCs. The chain joins TRBV7-2 to TRBJ1-1; TRBD1 aligns across 12 bases. This TCR came from a woman between 18 and 29 years old in good health and CMV-seropositive. The CDR3 spells CASSFRDRGLIPKAFF. The CDR3 DNA follows: TGTGCCAGCAGCTTCCGGGACAGGGGGCTAATTCCAAAAGCTTTCTTT. Full variable domain (outside the CDR3, taken from reference TRBV7-2 and TRBJ1-1): GAGVSQSPSNKVTEKGKDVELRCDPISGHTALYWYRQSLGQGLEFLIYFQGNSAPDKSGLPSDRFSAERTGGSVSTLTIQRTQQEDSAVYLCASSFRDRGLIPKAFFGQGTRLTVV.